Below, 16 T cell receptor beta chains from the same sample are listed, as sequenced in a study of T cells in Graves' hyperthyroidism and ophthalmopathy. Amplification targeted TCR beta CDR3 regions from RNA transcripts. A set of HTBI primers served as the primers for a first-round RT-PCR of the TCR CDR3. TCRdb redid the calling of the multiplex PCR reads with MiXCR, one entry per CDR3 protein. The sample has 350,000 or so distinct CDR3 sequences; less than 20% are singletons. Sequencing input: blood. Source of these receptors: a woman aged 40 to 50 with Graves' ophthalmopathy.

This clonotype showed up many times. This chain joins TRBV7-9 and TRBJ1-2; 11 bases are a match to TRBD1. This CDR3 spans 15 amino acids. The junction had 3 bases not matched to a gene; V was cut back by 4 bases and J by 2 bases. CDR1 and CDR2 (germline): SEHNR, FQNEAQ (reference sequence). DNA for the CDR3: TGTGCCAGCAGCTCCGGGACAGGGGGGAACTATGGCTACACCTTC. Residues: CASSSGTGGNYGYTF.

In its sample, this clonotype was seen many times. The chain uses TRBV12-3 or TRBV12-4 and TRBJ2-7; no firm D call. Trimming pared 3 bases from V and 4 bases from J, leaving 7 bases between. The CDR3 consists of 12 residues. CDR3 amino acids: CASSFTTYEQYF. The CDR3 DNA reads as TGTGCCAGCAGTTTCACCACTTACGAGCAGTACTTC.

The chain carries TRBV7-3 and TRBJ2-2; TRBD2 matches 15 bases. Per germline, CDR1 SGHTA and CDR2 FQGTGA. The ends lost 5 bases at V and 5 bases at J; junction bases unmatched: 3. The CDR3 totals 16 residues. The CDR3 loop reads CASSPGTSGRTGELFF. CDR3 coding DNA: TGTGCCAGCAGCCCAGGGACTAGCGGGAGGACCGGGGAGCTGTTTTTT.

Points on this clonotype: A read error may account for a junction end that differs from germline. The chain has TRBV6-2 or TRBV6-3 and TRBJ2-7, with a tentative D call TRBD2 (6 bases). Looked up from germline, CDR1 is MNHEY and CDR2 is SVGEGT. This CDR3 contains 14 residues. CDR3 nucleotide sequence: TGTGCCAGCAGTTACTCGCGGGGTCCCTACGAGCAGTGCTTC. This encodes CASSYSRGPYEQCF.

This clonotype was seen many times. V gene TRBV6-5 combines with J gene TRBJ2-4; 10 bases map to TRBD1. CDR1 and CDR2 from the germline V gene are MNHEY and SVGAGI. The V gene end was trimmed by 4 bases and the J gene end by 0 bases; junction bases not matched to a gene: 3. CDR3 length: 16 amino acids. CDR3 in DNA: TGTGCCAGCAGTTCTCGACAGGGGGCAGCCAAAAACATTCAGTACTTC. It is translated as CASSSRQGAAKNIQYF.

Remarks on this clonotype: A junction end diverges from the germline sequence, so it may reflect a read error. The rearrangement uses TRBV12-3 or TRBV12-4 and TRBJ2-7, with a weak D call TRBD2 (5 bases). This CDR3 region has 12 residues. As DNA, the CDR3 is TGTGCCAGCACTTTAGAGCTCCGGGATCACTCCTTC. Translated: CASTLELRDHSF.

The table lists this clonotype with many counts. The V and J genes are TRBV2 and TRBJ1-1; TRBD1 matches 9 bases. CDR1 SNHLY and CDR2 FYNNEI come from the germline V gene. CDR3 length equals 13 residues. The junction had 6 bases not matched to a gene; V was cut back by 11 bases and J by 2 bases. Here the CDR3 DNA reads TGTGCCGGAGGGACAGGGAGAAACACTGAAGCTTTCTTT. Translating it yields CAGGTGRNTEAFF. The full variable domain, its missing parts supplied by reference TRBV2 and TRBJ1-1, is EPEVTQTPSHQVTQMGQEVILRCVPISNHLYFYWYRQILGQKVEFLVSFYNNEISEKSEIFDDQFSVERPDGSNFTLKIRSTKLEDSAMYFCAGGTGRNTEAFFGQGTRLTVV.

Comments on this clonotype: A much larger clone lies a single base off, so this may be a read error. This chain connects TRBV2 to TRBJ2-5, with 7 nucleotides matching TRBD1. Germline loops: CDR1 SNHLY, CDR2 FYNNEI. The CDR3 is 15 amino acids. The CDR3 nucleotides are TGTGCCAGCAGCCTGTCGGGACAGCCAGAAGAGATCCAGTACTTC. Its protein product is CASSLSGQPEEIQYF.

In this sample, this clonotype turned up many times. The rearrangement joins TRBV6-5 to TRBJ1-2, with D possibly matching TRBD1 (5 bases). Per germline, CDR1 MNHEY and CDR2 SVGAGI. This CDR3 region has 15 residues. With 2 bases removed from V and 3 bases from J, the gap between germline ends came to 13 bases. CDR3 loop: CASSYPRGVDYGYTF. The CDR3 DNA reads TGTGCCAGCAGTTACCCGAGAGGGGTCGACTATGGCTACACCTTC.

In its sample, this clonotype was seen many times. The rearrangement joins TRBV18 to TRBJ1-5, with D possibly matching TRBD1 (5 bases). V shed 3 bases and J shed 8 bases, with 11 bases lying between them. The germline V gene encodes CDR1 KGHSH and CDR2 LQKENI. The CDR3 consists of 13 residues. DNA of the CDR3: TGTGCCAGCTCACCGGGTGGGGCTGAGCCCCAGCATTTT. It yields the protein CASSPGGAEPQHF. The full variable domain, in which reference TRBV18 and TRBJ1-5 provide the parts outside the CDR3, is NAGVMQNPRHLVRRRGQEARLRCSPMKGHSHVYWYRQLPEEGLKFMVYLQKENIIDESGMPKERFSAEFPKEGPSILRIQQVVRGDSAAYFCASSPGGAEPQHFGDGTRLSIL.

The V and J genes are TRBV28 and TRBJ1-5; D ambiguous. Germline CDR1 is MDHEN and CDR2 is SYDVKM. With 6 bases removed from V and 9 bases from J, the gap between germline ends came to 21 bases. The CDR3 spans 15 residues. The CDR3 sequence: CASSPRGAASWPQHF. In DNA form, the CDR3 reads TGTGCCAGCAGCCCACGTGGAGCGGCCTCATGGCCCCAGCATTTT.

This clonotype was seen repeatedly, ten times or more. Since a much larger clone is just one base distant, this may be a read error. The V and J genes are TRBV20-1 and TRBJ1-1; a possible D gene is TRBD1 (6 bases). Germline V gene data show CDR1 as DFQATT and CDR2 as SNEGSKA (reference sequence). CDR3 length: 13 residues. The V end lost 5 bases, the J end lost 5 bases, and 15 bases lay between the germline ends. CDR3 coding DNA: TGCAGTGCTGGGGGGCGGAGGGGAACTGAAGCTTTCTTT. Translated: CSAGGRRGTEAFF.

This clonotype was picked up many times. The chain recombines TRBV25-1 with TRBJ1-1; TRBD1 agrees at 10 bases. The V segment lost 3 bases and the J segment 10 bases; nucleotides outside the gene matches: 8. The CDR3 sequence is 14 residues long. From germline, CDR1 is MGHDK and CDR2 SYGVNS. CDR3 nucleotides: TGTGCCAGCAGTGATGTGGGGACAGGGGCGGTAGCTTTCTTT. Translating it yields CASSDVGTGAVAFF.

This clonotype occurred many times. The chain joins TRBV29-1 to TRBJ2-5, with 7 bases fitting TRBD2. After removal of 7 bases from V and 4 bases from J, the junction contained 3 bases not matched to a gene. The germline CDR1 and CDR2 sequences are SQVTM and ANQGSEA. The CDR3 length is 11 residues. As DNA, the CDR3 is TGCAGCGCCGGACTAGTAGAGACCCAGTACTTC. It codes for CSAGLVETQYF.

This clonotype was seen more than once but under ten times. The chain carries TRBV6-1 and TRBJ1-2; weak D call: TRBD1 (5 bases). V shed 6 bases and J shed 8 bases, with 19 bases lying between them. In germline, CDR1 is MNHNS, CDR2 SASEGT. CDR3 size: 14 residues. The CDR3 nucleotides read TGTGCCAGCAGGTTGACGTGGGACGGAGCGGGCTACACCTTC. This sequence encodes CASRLTWDGAGYTF.

The chain is built from TRBV7-9 and TRBJ2-7; 8 bases map to TRBD1. The trim removed 2 bases at V and 6 bases at J, leaving 9 bases unmatched. This CDR3 comprises 15 residues. CDR1 is SEHNR, CDR2 FQNEAQ, per germline (reference sequence). CDR3: CASSLRGQVRSEQYF. The CDR3 bases are TGTGCCAGCAGCTTACGGGGACAGGTTAGGTCCGAGCAGTACTTC. The variable domain in full, with the rest retrieved from reference TRBV7-9 and TRBJ2-7, is DTGVSQNPRHKITKRGQNVTFRCDPISEHNRLYWYRQTLGQGPEFLTYFQNEAQLEKSRLLSDRFSAERPKGSFSTLEIQRTEQGDSAMYLCASSLRGQVRSEQYFGPGTRLTVT.